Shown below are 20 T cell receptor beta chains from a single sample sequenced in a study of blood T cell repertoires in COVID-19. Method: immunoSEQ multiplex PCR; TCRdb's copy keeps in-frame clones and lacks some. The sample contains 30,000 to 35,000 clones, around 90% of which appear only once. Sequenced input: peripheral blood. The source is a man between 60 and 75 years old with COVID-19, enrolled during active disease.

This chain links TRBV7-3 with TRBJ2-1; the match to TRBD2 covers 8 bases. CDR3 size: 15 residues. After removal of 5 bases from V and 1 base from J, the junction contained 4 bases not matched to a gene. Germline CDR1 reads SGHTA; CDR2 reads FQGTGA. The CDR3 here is CASSPTSESYNEQFF. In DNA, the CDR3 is TGTGCCAGCAGCCCGACTAGCGAGTCCTACAATGAGCAGTTCTTC.

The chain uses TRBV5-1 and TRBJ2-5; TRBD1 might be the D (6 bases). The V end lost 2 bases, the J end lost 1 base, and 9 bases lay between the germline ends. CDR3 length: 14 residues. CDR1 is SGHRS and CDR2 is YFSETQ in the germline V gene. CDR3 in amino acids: CASSLYRVQETQYF. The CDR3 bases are TGCGCCAGCAGCTTATACAGGGTCCAAGAGACCCAGTACTTC.

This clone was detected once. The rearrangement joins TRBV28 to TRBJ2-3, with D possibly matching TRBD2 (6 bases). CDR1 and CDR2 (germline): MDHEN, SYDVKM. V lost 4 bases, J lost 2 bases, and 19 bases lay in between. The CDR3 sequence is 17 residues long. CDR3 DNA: TGTGCCAGCAGTTCCCCTCCGGGCGGAGGGGACACAGATACGCAGTATTTT. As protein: CASSSPPGGGDTDTQYF.

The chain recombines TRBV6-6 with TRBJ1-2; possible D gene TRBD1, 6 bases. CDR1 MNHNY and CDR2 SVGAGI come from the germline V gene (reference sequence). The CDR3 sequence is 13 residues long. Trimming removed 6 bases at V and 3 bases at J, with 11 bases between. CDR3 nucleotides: TGTGCCAGCAGCCGACAGGTCGACTATGGCTACACCTTC. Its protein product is CASSRQVDYGYTF.

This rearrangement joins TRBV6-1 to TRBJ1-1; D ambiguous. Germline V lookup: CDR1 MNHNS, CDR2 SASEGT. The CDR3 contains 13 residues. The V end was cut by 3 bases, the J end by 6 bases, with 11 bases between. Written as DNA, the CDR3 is TGTGCCAGCAGTGAGAGTCGGGTGTCTGAAGCTTTCTTT. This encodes CASSESRVSEAFF.

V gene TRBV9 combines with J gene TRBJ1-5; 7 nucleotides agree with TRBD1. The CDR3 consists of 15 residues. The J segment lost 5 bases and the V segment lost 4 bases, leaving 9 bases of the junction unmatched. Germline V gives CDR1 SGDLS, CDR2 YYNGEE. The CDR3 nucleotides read TGTGCCAGCAGCCCCCAGGGGGGCACGCATCAGCCCCAGCATTTT. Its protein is CASSPQGGTHQPQHF.

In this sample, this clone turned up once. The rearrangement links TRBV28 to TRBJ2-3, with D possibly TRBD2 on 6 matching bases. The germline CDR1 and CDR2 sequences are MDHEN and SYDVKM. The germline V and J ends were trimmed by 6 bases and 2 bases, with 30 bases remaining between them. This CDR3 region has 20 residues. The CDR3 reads CASRPSGVGSKLAYTDTQYF. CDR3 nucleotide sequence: TGTGCCAGCAGACCCTCGGGGGTTGGATCCAAGCTAGCGTACACAGATACGCAGTATTTT.

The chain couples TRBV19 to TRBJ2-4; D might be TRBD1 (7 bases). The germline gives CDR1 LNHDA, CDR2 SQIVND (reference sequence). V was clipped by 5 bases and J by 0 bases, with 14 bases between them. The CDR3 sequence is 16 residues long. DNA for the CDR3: TGTGCCAGTAGTTCCCGACAGGGACTAGCCAAAAACATTCAGTACTTC. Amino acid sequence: CASSSRQGLAKNIQYF.

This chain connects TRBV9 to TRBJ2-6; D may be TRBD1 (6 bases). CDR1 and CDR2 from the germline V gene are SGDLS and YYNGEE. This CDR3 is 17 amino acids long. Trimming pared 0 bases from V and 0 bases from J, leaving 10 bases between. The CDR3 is CASSVGQVNSGANVLTF. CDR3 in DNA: TGTGCCAGCAGCGTAGGACAGGTGAACTCTGGGGCCAACGTCCTGACTTTC.

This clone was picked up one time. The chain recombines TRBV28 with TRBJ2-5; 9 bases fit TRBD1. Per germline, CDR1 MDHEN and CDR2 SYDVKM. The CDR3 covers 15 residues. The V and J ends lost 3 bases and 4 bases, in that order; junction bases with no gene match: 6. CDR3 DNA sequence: TGTGCCAGCAGTTTTAGGGGACAGGGAAGAGAGACCCAGTACTTC. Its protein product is CASSFRGQGRETQYF.

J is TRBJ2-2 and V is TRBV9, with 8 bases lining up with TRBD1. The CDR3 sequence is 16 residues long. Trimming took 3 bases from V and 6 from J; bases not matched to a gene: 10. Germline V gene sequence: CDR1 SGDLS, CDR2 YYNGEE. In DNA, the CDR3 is TGTGCCAGCAGCGAGCAGACAGGGGACCCTGCCGGGGAGCTGTTTTTT. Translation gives CASSEQTGDPAGELFF. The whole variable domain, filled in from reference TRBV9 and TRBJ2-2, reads DSGVTQTPKHLITATGQRVTLRCSPRSGDLSVYWYQQSLDQGLQFLIQYYNGEERAKGNILERFSAQQFPDLHSELNLSSLELGDSALYFCASSEQTGDPAGELFFGEGSRLTVL.

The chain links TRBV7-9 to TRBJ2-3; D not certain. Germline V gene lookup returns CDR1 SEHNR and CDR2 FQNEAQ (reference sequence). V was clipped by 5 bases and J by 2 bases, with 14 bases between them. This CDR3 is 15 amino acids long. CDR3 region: CASSPTGTLTDTQYF. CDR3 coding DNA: TGTGCCAGCAGCCCGACTGGAACCCTCACAGATACGCAGTATTTT.

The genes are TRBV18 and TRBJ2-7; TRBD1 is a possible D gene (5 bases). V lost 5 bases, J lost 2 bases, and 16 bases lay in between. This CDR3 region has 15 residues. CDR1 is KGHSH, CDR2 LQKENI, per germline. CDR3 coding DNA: TGTGCCAGCTCAAAAGAACCAGGGAAAGCCTACGAGCAGTACTTC. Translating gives CASSKEPGKAYEQYF.

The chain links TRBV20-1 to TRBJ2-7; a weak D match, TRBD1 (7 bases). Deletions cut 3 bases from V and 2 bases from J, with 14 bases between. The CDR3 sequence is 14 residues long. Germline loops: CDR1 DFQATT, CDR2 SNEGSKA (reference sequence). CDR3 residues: CSASRQGGTYEQYF. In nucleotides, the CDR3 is TGCAGTGCTAGTCGGCAGGGGGGAACCTACGAGCAGTACTTC.

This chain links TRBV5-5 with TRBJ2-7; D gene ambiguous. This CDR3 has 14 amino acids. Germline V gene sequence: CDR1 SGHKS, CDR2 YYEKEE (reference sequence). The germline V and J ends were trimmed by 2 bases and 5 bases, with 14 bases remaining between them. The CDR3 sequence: CASSFGGPADEQYF. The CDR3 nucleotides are TGTGCCAGCAGCTTCGGTGGGCCTGCCGACGAGCAGTACTTC.

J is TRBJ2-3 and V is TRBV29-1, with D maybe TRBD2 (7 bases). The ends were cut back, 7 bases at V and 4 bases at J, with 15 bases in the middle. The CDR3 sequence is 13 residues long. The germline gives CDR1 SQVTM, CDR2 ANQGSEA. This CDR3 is CSATDGGPDTQYF. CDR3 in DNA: TGCAGCGCGACGGACGGGGGGCCAGATACGCAGTATTTT.

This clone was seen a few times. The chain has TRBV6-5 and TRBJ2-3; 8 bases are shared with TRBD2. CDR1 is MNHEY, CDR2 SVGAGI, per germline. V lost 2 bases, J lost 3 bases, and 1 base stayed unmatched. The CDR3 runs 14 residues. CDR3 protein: CASSYGGGTDTQYF. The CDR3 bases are TGTGCCAGCAGTTACGGCGGGGGGACAGATACGCAGTATTTT.

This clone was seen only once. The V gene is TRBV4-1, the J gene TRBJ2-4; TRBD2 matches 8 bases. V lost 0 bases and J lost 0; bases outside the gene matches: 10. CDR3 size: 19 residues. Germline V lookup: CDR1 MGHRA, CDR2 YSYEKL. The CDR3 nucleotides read TGCGCCAGCAGCCAAGACCTGGTTTTAGCGGGAACAGCCAAAAACATTCAGTACTTC. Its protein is CASSQDLVLAGTAKNIQYF.

CDR3 in amino acids: CASSPGPVYQPQHF. CDR3 DNA sequence: TGTGCCAGCAGTCCGGGTCCTGTCTATCAGCCCCAGCATTTT. The chain recombines TRBV28 with TRBJ1-5; D not resolved. Germline-derived CDR1 and CDR2 are MDHEN and SYDVKM. V was cut by 5 bases and J by 5 bases, with 13 bases left in between. The CDR3 has 14 amino acids.

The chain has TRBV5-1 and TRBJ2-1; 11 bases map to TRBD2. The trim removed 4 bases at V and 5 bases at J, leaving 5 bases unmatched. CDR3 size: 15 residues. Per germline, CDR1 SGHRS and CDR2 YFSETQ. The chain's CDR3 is CASSPLTSGDNEQFF. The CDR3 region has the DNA TGCGCCAGCAGCCCCTTGACTAGCGGGGACAATGAGCAGTTCTTC. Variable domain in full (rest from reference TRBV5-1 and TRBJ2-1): KAGVTQTPRYLIKTRGQQVTLSCSPISGHRSVSWYQQTPGQGLQFLFEYFSETQRNKGNFPGRFSGRQFSNSRSEMNVSTLELGDSALYLCASSPLTSGDNEQFFGPGTRLTVL.